This T cell receptor (beta chain) was identified in a study of T-cell reconstitution after alpha-beta-depleted transplantation in children. Preparation of the TCRbeta library was carried out with unique molecular identifiers. MiXCR was run by TCRdb on the PCR reads, yielding one entry per CDR3 protein. Counted here are about 540,000 distinct CDR3 sequences, over 20% occurring once; the ten biggest clones make up just over 35%. The study's findings and limits: Reportedly, alpha-beta T cells present about two months post-transplant originated from several hundred expanded clones of graft origin. Newly generated T cells supplied most T-cell counts and diversity one year post-transplant. In some patients, recipient T cells and intrathymic progenitors surviving conditioning explained high day-60 diversity.

The CDR3 spans 17 residues. The germline V gene encodes CDR1 KGHDR and CDR2 SFDVKD. The ends lost 11 bases at V and 0 bases at J; junction bases unmatched: 10. This clonotype came up a few times. Antigen: not known. The TCR comes from a boy younger than two with Wiskott-Aldrich syndrome, due to receive a stem cell transplant. This specimen consisted of PBMCs, obtained before TCRalphabeta/CD19-depleted stem cell transplant. This chain links TRBV24-1 with TRBJ2-1; the match to TRBD2 covers 12 bases. The CDR3 spells CAIETSGRIGSYNEQFF. The CDR3 DNA reads as TGTGCCATTGAGACTAGCGGGAGAATTGGCTCCTACAATGAGCAGTTCTTC.